Below, one TCR beta chain is given with its context. This specimen comes from a study of blood T cell repertoires in COVID-19. Study details: COVID-19 samples, acute and convalescent, were from the United States, Italy and Spain. T cells, B-cell-depleted T cells, or PBMCs provided the cDNA or gDNA that served as material.

Original data processing: Counts of nucleated cells, estimated from reference gene primer amplification, were obtained. The data were produced by immunoSEQ multiplex PCR, yet TCRdb's version contains in-frame clones alone and is incomplete. The V and J calls and clone size come from that table; D and trimming were worked out from the DNA. The profile shows 75,000 to 100,000 clones, around 87% of them singletons. The trim removed 0 bases at V and 2 bases at J, leaving 6 bases unmatched. This CDR3 is 17 amino acids long. Germline V CDR1 and CDR2: SGHNT, YYREEE (reference sequence). This rearrangement joins TRBV5-4 to TRBJ2-1; TRBD2 agrees at 9 bases. The sequence was collected from a human donor in a cohort sampled during active COVID-19. Input material: peripheral blood. The DNA for the CDR3 is TGTGCCAGCAGCTTGGCCGGGCTAGCGGGAACCTACAATGAGCAGTTCTTC. Encoded protein: CASSLAGLAGTYNEQFF.